This TCR beta chain was retrieved from a study of OX40 agonist ivuxolimab in advanced cancers. Across the whole study: Patients enrolled in dose escalation were diagnosed with hepatocellular carcinoma, melanoma, renal cell or head and neck cancer. General observations from the study: Expanded clones were, on average, more numerous among CD8+ T cells than CD4+. Expansion of clones was among the lowest in partial responders at 0.1-3.0 mg/kg.

Profiled with immunoSEQ multiplex PCR; TCRdb holds only in-frame clones, not every one. This table has 90,000 or so clones, around 87% appearing once. CDR1 SNHLY and CDR2 FYNNEI come from the germline V gene. This CDR3 comprises 14 residues. Trimming took 4 bases from V and 1 from J, leaving 10 bases between them. This clone has only one observation. Its antigen is as yet unknown. The chain combines TRBV2 with TRBJ2-5; D unresolved. The sample was CD4+ or CD8+ T cells sorted from blood, taken in a trial of the OX40 agonist ivuxolimab. The receptor's source is an adult with an advanced solid tumor such as melanoma, head and neck, liver or kidney cancer. This CDR3 reads CASSAAATQETQYF. CDR3 nucleotides: TGTGCCAGCAGTGCGGCGGCCACCCAAGAGACCCAGTACTTC. Together with reference TRBV2 and TRBJ2-5, the CDR3 gives the full variable domain: EPEVTQTPSHQVTQMGQEVILRCVPISNHLYFYWYRQILGQKVEFLVSFYNNEISEKSEIFDDQFSVERPDGSNFTLKIRSTKLEDSAMYFCASSAAATQETQYFGPGTRLLVL.